This T cell receptor (beta chain) was identified during a study of OX40 agonist ivuxolimab in advanced cancers. Notes on the research overall: Ivuxolimab, which targeted the costimulatory receptor OX40 (CD134), was an agonistic, fully human IgG2 monoclonal antibody. Intravenous ivuxolimab was administered to patients every 2 weeks at six dose levels: 0.01, 0.1, 0.3, 1.5, 3 and 10 mg/kg. Among the approximately 50 dose-escalation patients, approximately 20 had hepatocellular carcinoma, around 15 melanoma, 9 renal cell carcinoma and 9 head and neck cancer. In the dose-escalation cohort, more than 80% of patients were male, and the mean age was roughly 56 years with a range of about 20 to 80. Patients were allowed to have had prior anti-PD-1, anti-PD-L1 or anti-CTLA-4 therapy, and around two fifths of the dose-escalation patients had been treated with checkpoint inhibitors. Partial responses occurred in three dose-escalation patients: two with cutaneous melanoma and one with hepatocellular carcinoma. Peripheral TCRbeta sequencing aimed to test whether ivuxolimab altered TCR sequence diversity and caused clonal T-cell expansion. The paper covers the monotherapy dose-escalation part of the phase I ivuxolimab trial, which included N of about 50 patients.

For sequencing of the TCRbeta CDR3 region, genomic DNA was extracted from the sorted cells. TCRbeta CDR3 regions were sequenced using the immunoSEQ Assay. The immuneACCESS repertoire file appears here via TCRdb, limited to in-frame rearrangements. These files lack a portion of the clones; in checked studies, under half of the deficit traces to unresolved V genes, and the cause of the others is not known. The sample table shows 30,000 to 35,000 clones, and less than 85% are seen once. About 10% of the sample rests with the top ten. V sheds 1 base and J sheds 0 bases, leaving 0 bases between their ends. According to the germline V gene (reference sequence), CDR1 reads LNHDA and CDR2 reads SQIVND. The CDR3 covers 12 residues, taking in both the cysteine and the phenylalanine. Of the read, only the CDR3 DNA is kept; its 36 bases are in frame from base 1. Patients with autoimmune disease history or receiving systemic immunosuppression were excluded from the trial. Peripheral blood for TCR sequencing was drawn from every dose cohort at baseline, at cycle 4 day 1 and at cycle 7 day 1. The samples were taken from a phase I, first-in-human, multicenter, open-label dose-escalation trial of ivuxolimab. The trial enrolled adults with locally advanced or metastatic head and neck squamous cell, hepatocellular, melanoma or renal cell carcinoma. Before TCR sequencing, CD4+ T cells and CD8+ T cells from peripheral blood were sorted into separate populations.

On the study overall, not on this receptor specifically: The antigen specificity of the peripheral T cells that underwent clonal expansion was not determined. At doses of 0.1 to 3.0 mg/kg, clonal expansion of both CD4+ and CD8+ blood T cells was observed from baseline to week 6. Low levels of normalized T-cell clonal expansion were also seen in some nonresponding patients. On average, CD8+ T cells showed more expanded clones than CD4+ T cells after ivuxolimab. In the 0.1-3.0 mg/kg groups, partial responders had among the lowest normalized peripheral clonal expansion, particularly in CD8+ T cells.

As regards this clone: No antigen is known for it. The sample holds no much larger clone one base away, and base qualities are not on file.

The sequence came from an adult with an advanced solid tumor such as melanoma, head and neck, liver or kidney cancer. This sample comprised CD4+ or CD8+ T cells sorted from blood, obtained in a trial of the OX40 agonist ivuxolimab. Recombination linked TRBV19 to TRBJ1-2; the D gene lacks a confident call. The nucleotides are TGTGCCAGTAGTATAGCTAACTATGGCTACACCTTC. It is translated as CASSIANYGYTF.